The clone carrying this T cell receptor beta chain was counted a single time. The sample comes from a study of blood T cell repertoires in COVID-19. Background on the study: The United States, Italy and Spain were the sources of the acute and convalescent COVID-19 samples. The cDNA or gDNA used as material had been derived from T cells, B-cell-depleted T cells, or PBMCs.

Clones were read by immunoSEQ multiplex PCR, and TCRdb kept only the in-frame ones, dropping some. The table shows some 150,000 clones, with 84% occurring only once. V lost 3 bases and J lost 3, with 12 bases in between. The CDR3 runs 15 residues. Germline V CDR1 and CDR2: MNHEY, SMNVEV (reference sequence). The TCR comes from a woman in her forties or fifties with acute or convalescent COVID-19. Material: peripheral blood. The chain links TRBV27 to TRBJ1-5, with no clear D. This CDR3 is CASSLAGPLNQPQHF. CDR3 in DNA: TGTGCCAGCAGTTTGGCTGGGCCGCTCAATCAGCCCCAGCATTTT.